This passage covers 29 T cell receptor beta chains from one sample sequenced in a study of cytomegalovirus exposure and HLA in healthy donors. The primer mix had 60 Vbeta and 13 Jbeta primers. Sequencing used immunoSEQ multiplex PCR; TCRdb keeps in-frame clones, though not all of them. Of around 120,000 clones in the sample, just under 80% were seen once. The sequenced material came from PBMCs. These receptors all stem from a middle-aged woman in good health and CMV-seronegative.

This clone has just one count. The chain joins TRBV15 to TRBJ2-5, with 7 bases lining up with TRBD2. CDR3 size: 14 residues. Germline V gene sequence: CDR1 LNHNV, CDR2 YYDKDF (reference sequence). After removal of 0 bases from V and 5 bases from J, the junction contained 3 bases not matched to a gene. The CDR3: CATSRDNGGETQYF. CDR3 DNA sequence: TGTGCCACCAGCAGAGATAACGGGGGGGAGACCCAGTACTTC.

The chain has TRBV9 and TRBJ2-5; 11 bases align to TRBD1. V dropped 4 bases and J dropped 5; count of bases not matched to a gene: 4. The CDR3 runs 14 residues. The V gene's germline CDR1 is SGDLS and CDR2 YYNGEE. DNA for the CDR3: TGTGCCAGCAGCCCGGGGGACAGGGGGGAGACCCAGTACTTC. Amino acid sequence: CASSPGDRGETQYF.

This sequence joins TRBV11-2 and TRBJ2-1; perhaps TRBD1 as D (5 bases). CDR1 is SGHAT and CDR2 is FQNNGV in the germline V gene. The CDR3 loop spans 16 amino acids. V lost 0 bases and J 1 base, leaving 10 bases between the germline ends. The CDR3 protein is CASSLDQGVSYNEQFF. CDR3 in DNA: TGTGCCAGCAGCTTAGATCAGGGTGTATCCTACAATGAGCAGTTCTTC.

In its sample, this clone was seen a few times. The chain joins TRBV21-1 to TRBJ2-7; the listed D gene, TRBD1, was not tested against the DNA. TRBV21-1 is shown as a pseudogene. The CDR3 runs to 15 residues. The CDR3 protein is CATKLPGTYSYEQYF. CDR3 in DNA: TGTGCCACCAAACTTCCCGGGACATACTCCTACGAGCAGTACTTC.

The chain joins TRBV27 to TRBJ1-1; TRBD1 might be the D (6 bases). Per the germline V gene, CDR1 is MNHEY and CDR2 is SMNVEV (reference sequence). V dropped 8 bases and J dropped 0 bases, with 16 bases sitting between them. CDR3 length: 15 residues. Written as DNA, the CDR3 is TGTGCCAGCGGACTGTGGGGGCCTATGAACACTGAAGCTTTCTTT. Amino acids: CASGLWGPMNTEAFF.

This chain connects TRBV7-2 to TRBJ2-7; perhaps TRBD1 as D (6 bases). V was shortened by 2 bases and J by 6 bases, with 17 bases between the two germline ends. Germline values: CDR1 SGHTA, CDR2 FQGNSA. This CDR3 region has 15 residues. DNA of the CDR3: TGTGCCAGCAGCTTAAACCCCCGACAGGCCACCGAGCAGTACTTC. This translates into CASSLNPRQATEQYF.

Only one count was recorded for this clone. CDR3 sequence (DNA): TGTGCCAGCAGTGTTCGGAGCTACGAGCAGTACTTC. It is translated as CASSVRSYEQYF. V gene TRBV6-1 combines with J gene TRBJ2-7; no clear D gene. CDR1 is MNHNS and CDR2 is SASEGT in the germline V gene. The CDR3 length is 12 residues. V dropped 4 bases and J dropped 3 bases, with 7 bases sitting between them.

This chain joins TRBV6-1 and TRBJ2-7; 16 nucleotides align to TRBD2. CDR3 length equals 23 residues. Germline trimming cut 6 bases from V and 6 bases from J; bases unmatched to any gene: 29. The germline CDR1 and CDR2 sequences are MNHNS and SASEGT. The CDR3 DNA reads as TGTGCCAGCAGCGAAACCACTCCCGGGACTAGCGGGAGGGCCAATCAATTAGCAAGCGAGCAGTACTTC. Amino acids: CASSETTPGTSGRANQLASEQYF.

The gene calls are TRBV28 and TRBJ1-4; 7 bases align to TRBD1. This CDR3 comprises 14 residues. CDR1 is MDHEN, CDR2 SYDVKM, per germline. V trimming: 10 bases; J trimming: 4 bases; junction bases outside the gene matches: 9. The CDR3 DNA sequence: TGTGCCACCAGCCGACAGGGTTATAATGAAAAACTGTTTTTT. Translating gives CATSRQGYNEKLFF.

The chain uses TRBV29-1 and TRBJ2-1; 14 nucleotides match TRBD2. From germline, CDR1 is SQVTM and CDR2 ANQGSEA. Trimming removed 7 bases from V and 10 bases from J; junction bases left unmatched: 12. There are 15 residues in the CDR3. The CDR3 region has the DNA TGCAGCGCAAGACTAGCGGGAGGGCCGGTGGGGGAGCAGTTCTTC. Protein: CSARLAGGPVGEQFF.

V usage is TRBV7-2 and J usage is TRBJ2-1; 9 bases agree with TRBD2. The germline V gene encodes CDR1 SGHTA and CDR2 FQGNSA. V lost 5 bases and J lost 5; bases outside the gene matches: 7. CDR3 length equals 15 residues. The chain's CDR3 is CASSVVASGDNEQFF. CDR3 DNA: TGTGCCAGCAGCGTCGTGGCTAGCGGGGACAATGAGCAGTTCTTC.

The genes are TRBV6-1 and TRBJ1-1, with D maybe TRBD1 (6 bases). CDR1 is MNHNS and CDR2 is SASEGT in the germline V gene. V was clipped by 4 bases and J by 1 base, with 7 bases between them. The CDR3 has 13 residues. CDR3 residues: CASSGQENTEAFF. CDR3 bases: TGTGCCAGCAGTGGACAGGAGAACACTGAAGCTTTCTTT.

The V call is TRBV20-1, the J call TRBJ2-7; D ambiguous. The CDR3 covers 10 residues. The germline CDR1 and CDR2 sequences are DFQATT and SNEGSKA (reference sequence). Trimming left V 5 bases short and J 7 bases short, with 9 bases between. CDR3 loop: CSAQAWEQYF. As DNA, the CDR3 is TGCAGTGCTCAAGCCTGGGAGCAGTACTTC.

The J gene is TRBJ1-3, the V gene TRBV2; no clear D. This CDR3 contains 11 residues. V gave up 8 bases and J gave up 4 bases, with 6 bases separating them. Per the germline V gene, CDR1 is SNHLY and CDR2 is FYNNEI. The CDR3 loop is CASGGGNTIYF. In DNA form, the CDR3 reads TGTGCCAGCGGCGGAGGAAACACCATATATTTT.

The CDR3 protein is CASKALAIVRETQYF. CDR3 in DNA: TGTGCCAGCAAGGCACTAGCAATTGTACGGGAGACCCAGTACTTC. This chain links TRBV2 with TRBJ2-5, with D possibly TRBD2 on 6 matching bases. This CDR3 contains 15 residues. Trimming shortened V by 7 bases and J by 5 bases, and 20 bases separated the two germline ends. Germline CDR1 reads SNHLY; CDR2 reads FYNNEI.

The V gene is TRBV27, the J gene TRBJ2-4, with 10 bases aligning to TRBD2. The CDR3 loop spans 21 amino acids. Germline CDR1 is MNHEY and CDR2 is SMNVEV (reference sequence). With 5 bases clipped from V and 0 bases from J, the junction kept 19 bases outside the gene matches. The CDR3 nucleotides are TGTGCCAGCAGTCCTTTGGGGGAACTAGCGGGGCTCAGGGGAGCCAAAAACATTCAGTACTTC. Its translation: CASSPLGELAGLRGAKNIQYF.

The chain is built from TRBV6-5 and TRBJ1-4; 8 bases line up with TRBD1. Germline-derived CDR1 and CDR2 are MNHEY and SVGAGI. This CDR3 is 15 amino acids long. V lost 5 bases, J lost 2 bases, and 4 bases stayed unmatched. The CDR3 nucleotides read TGTGCCAGCAGTCGGGGACAGGCGACTAATGAAAAACTGTTTTTT. Amino acids: CASSRGQATNEKLFF.

The chain links TRBV19 to TRBJ1-2; possibly TRBD1 for D (5 bases). The CDR3 loop spans 14 amino acids. CDR1 is LNHDA and CDR2 is SQIVND in the germline V gene (reference sequence). V was shortened by 9 bases and J by 5 bases, with 19 bases between the two germline ends. The CDR3 reads CASRKVQGQYGYTF. DNA of the CDR3: TGTGCCAGCCGAAAAGTTCAGGGTCAGTATGGCTACACCTTC.

This clone was observed once. This CDR3 is CASSTEISGTVNSPLHF. The CDR3 DNA sequence: TGTGCCAGCAGCACAGAGATTTCCGGGACAGTCAATTCACCCCTCCACTTT. The chain joins TRBV9 to TRBJ1-6; 7 bases are shared with TRBD1. V dropped 4 bases and J dropped 7; count of bases not matched to a gene: 14. Germline lookup yields CDR1 SGDLS and CDR2 YYNGEE. There are 17 residues in the CDR3.

This chain uses TRBV30 with TRBJ1-3, with 9 bases matching TRBD1. J lost 3 bases, V lost 2 bases, and 8 bases had no gene match. In germline, CDR1 is GTSNPN, CDR2 SVGIG (reference sequence). The CDR3 sequence is 16 residues long. Here the CDR3 DNA reads TGTGCCTGGAGTCCACAGGGGGCTAAAAGTGGAAACACCATATATTTT. Translated: CAWSPQGAKSGNTIYF.

The chain is built from TRBV18 and TRBJ1-5, with D possibly matching TRBD1 (5 bases). Germline V gene data show CDR1 as KGHSH and CDR2 as LQKENI. The germline V and J ends were trimmed by 1 base and 9 bases, with 13 bases remaining between them. This CDR3 region has 14 residues. The chain's CDR3 is CASSPRGGDSPQHF. In DNA form, the CDR3 reads TGTGCCAGCTCACCACGCGGGGGGGATTCGCCCCAGCATTTT. The full variable domain, rest sourced from reference TRBV18 and TRBJ1-5, is NAGVMQNPRHLVRRRGQEARLRCSPMKGHSHVYWYRQLPEEGLKFMVYLQKENIIDESGMPKERFSAEFPKEGPSILRIQQVVRGDSAAYFCASSPRGGDSPQHFGDGTRLSIL.

The V gene is TRBV5-1, the J gene TRBJ2-7; no firm D call. The CDR3 runs 12 residues. Between the trimmed V and J ends, which lost 1 base and 6 bases, there was a span of 8 bases. The germline CDR1 and CDR2 sequences are SGHRS and YFSETQ. The CDR3 reads CASSLRGREQYF. The CDR3 DNA reads as TGCGCCAGCAGCTTGCGCGGTCGCGAGCAGTACTTC.

The rearrangement uses TRBV2 and TRBJ1-2, with D possibly matching TRBD1 (6 bases). CDR1 SNHLY and CDR2 FYNNEI come from the germline V gene. The CDR3 is made up of 15 amino acids. V lost 3 bases and J 2 bases, leaving 13 bases between the germline ends. CDR3 residues: CASSESGVRNYGYTF. DNA for the CDR3: TGTGCCAGCAGTGAGTCAGGGGTAAGAAACTATGGCTACACCTTC.

The genes are TRBV27 and TRBJ1-2; the match to TRBD1 covers 8 bases. CDR3 length: 15 residues. The V and J ends lost 2 bases and 4 bases, in that order; junction bases with no gene match: 6. The germline V gene has CDR1 MNHEY and CDR2 SMNVEV (reference sequence). The CDR3 coding sequence is TGTGCCAGCAGTTTACAGCCAGGGGGCGCCTATGGCTACACCTTC. This sequence encodes CASSLQPGGAYGYTF.

The V call is TRBV5-1, the J call TRBJ2-5; 10 bases match TRBD2. This CDR3 spans 15 amino acids. CDR1 is SGHRS and CDR2 is YFSETQ in the germline V gene. The V gene end was trimmed by 5 bases and the J gene end by 5 bases; junction bases not matched to a gene: 9. CDR3 bases: TGCGCCAGCAGGAGGCCTAGCGGGAGTTCGGAGACCCAGTACTTC. Protein: CASRRPSGSSETQYF.

The rearrangement links TRBV28 to TRBJ2-2; D remains unclear. The germline V gene encodes CDR1 MDHEN and CDR2 SYDVKM. The CDR3 contains 12 residues. The germline V and J ends were trimmed by 4 bases and 7 bases, with 7 bases remaining between them. CDR3 in amino acids: CASSSAVGELFF. DNA for the CDR3: TGTGCCAGCAGTTCCGCAGTCGGGGAGCTGTTTTTT.

The chain is built from TRBV21-1 and TRBJ2-5; the table calls TRBD1, which could not be checked here. The J call may be in error: the DNA end matches TRBJ2-7 better. TRBV21-1 is shown as a pseudogene. The CDR3 is 16 amino acids. The CDR3 region has the DNA TGTGCCAGCAGCAAAGCCCTAGACAGGGTCCCCTACGAGCAGTACTTC. Its protein product is CASSKALDRVPYEQYF.

The chain couples TRBV18 to TRBJ2-1; 9 nucleotides agree with TRBD1. Germline trimming cut 8 bases from V and 6 bases from J; bases unmatched to any gene: 8. Germline lookup yields CDR1 KGHSH and CDR2 LQKENI. CDR3 length equals 14 residues. The CDR3 loop is CASRPGQGVNEQFF. CDR3 DNA: TGTGCCAGCCGGCCGGGACAGGGTGTCAATGAGCAGTTCTTC.

The CDR3 DNA sequence: TGTGCCAGCAGTACCTCGACAGGGGTGGAAGAGACCCAGTACTTC. Translated: CASSTSTGVEETQYF. The rearrangement uses TRBV27 and TRBJ2-5, with 8 bases matching TRBD1. Losses at the gene ends were 5 bases for V and 3 bases for J; bases not matched to a gene: 8. This CDR3 has 15 residues. Germline CDR1 reads MNHEY; CDR2 reads SMNVEV (reference sequence).